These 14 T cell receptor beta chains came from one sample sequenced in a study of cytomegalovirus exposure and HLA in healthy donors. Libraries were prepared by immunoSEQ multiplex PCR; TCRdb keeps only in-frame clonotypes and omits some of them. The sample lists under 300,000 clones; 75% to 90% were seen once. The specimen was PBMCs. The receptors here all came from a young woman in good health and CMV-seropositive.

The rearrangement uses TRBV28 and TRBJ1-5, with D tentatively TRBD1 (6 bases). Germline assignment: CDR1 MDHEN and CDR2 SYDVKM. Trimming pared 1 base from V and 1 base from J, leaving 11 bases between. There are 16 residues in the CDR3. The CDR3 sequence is CASSLSRGLSNQPQHF. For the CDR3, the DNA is TGTGCCAGCAGTTTATCCAGGGGCCTCAGCAATCAGCCCCAGCATTTT.

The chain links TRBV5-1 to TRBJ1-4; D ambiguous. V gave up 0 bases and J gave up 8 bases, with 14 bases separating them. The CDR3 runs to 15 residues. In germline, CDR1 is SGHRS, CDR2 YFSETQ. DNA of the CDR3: TGCGCCAGCAGCTTGGATGGTTCATCGGGGGAAAAACTGTTTTTT. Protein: CASSLDGSSGEKLFF. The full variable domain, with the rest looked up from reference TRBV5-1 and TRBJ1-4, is KAGVTQTPRYLIKTRGQQVTLSCSPISGHRSVSWYQQTPGQGLQFLFEYFSETQRNKGNFPGRFSGRQFSNSRSEMNVSTLELGDSALYLCASSLDGSSGEKLFFGSGTQLSVL.

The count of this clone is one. Here the CDR3 reads CASTRTGGAANTGELFF. The CDR3 DNA sequence: TGTGCCAGTACCAGGACAGGGGGAGCCGCGAACACCGGGGAGCTGTTTTTT. The V gene is TRBV19, the J gene TRBJ2-2, with 10 bases lining up with TRBD1. CDR1 LNHDA and CDR2 SQIVND come from the germline V gene (reference sequence). The CDR3 is 17 amino acids. With 7 bases clipped from V and 0 bases from J, the junction kept 8 bases outside the gene matches.

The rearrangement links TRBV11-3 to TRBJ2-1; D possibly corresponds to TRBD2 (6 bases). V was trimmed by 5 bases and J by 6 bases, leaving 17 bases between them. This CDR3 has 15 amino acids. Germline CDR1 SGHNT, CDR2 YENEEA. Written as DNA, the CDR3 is TGTGCCAGCAGCCTGCAAACTAGCTCCGGCAATGAGCAGTTCTTC. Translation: CASSLQTSSGNEQFF.

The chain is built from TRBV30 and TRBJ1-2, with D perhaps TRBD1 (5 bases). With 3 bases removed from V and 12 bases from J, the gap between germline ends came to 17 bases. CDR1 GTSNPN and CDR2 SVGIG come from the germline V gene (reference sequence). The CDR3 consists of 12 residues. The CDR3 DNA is TGTGCCTGGAGCGTATCGGTCACAGGCCACACCTTC. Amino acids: CAWSVSVTGHTF.

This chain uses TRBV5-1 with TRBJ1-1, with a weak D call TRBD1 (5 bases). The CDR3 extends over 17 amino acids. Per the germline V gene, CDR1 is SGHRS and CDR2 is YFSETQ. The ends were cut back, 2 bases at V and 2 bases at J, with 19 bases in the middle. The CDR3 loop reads CASSLGRGSEDNTEAFF. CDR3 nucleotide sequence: TGCGCCAGCAGCTTAGGTCGGGGGTCTGAGGATAACACTGAAGCTTTCTTT.

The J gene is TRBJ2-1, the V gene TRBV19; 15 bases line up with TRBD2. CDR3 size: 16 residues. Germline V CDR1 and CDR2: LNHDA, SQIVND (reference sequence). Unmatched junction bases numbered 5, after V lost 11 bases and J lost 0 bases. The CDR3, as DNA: TGTGCCGTTGGACTAGCGGGAGGGCCCTCCTACAATGAGCAGTTCTTC. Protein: CAVGLAGGPSYNEQFF.

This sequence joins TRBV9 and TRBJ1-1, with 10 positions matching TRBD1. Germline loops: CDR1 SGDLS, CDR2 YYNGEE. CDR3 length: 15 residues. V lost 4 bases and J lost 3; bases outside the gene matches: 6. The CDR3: CASSRQGAGYTEAFF. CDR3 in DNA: TGTGCCAGCAGCAGACAGGGGGCTGGGTACACTGAAGCTTTCTTT.

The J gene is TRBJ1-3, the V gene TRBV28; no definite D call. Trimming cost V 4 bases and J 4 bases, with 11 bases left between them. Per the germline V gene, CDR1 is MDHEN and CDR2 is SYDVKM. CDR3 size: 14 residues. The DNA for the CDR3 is TGTGCCAGCAGTTATAACCACGGGGGAAACACCATATATTTT. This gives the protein CASSYNHGGNTIYF. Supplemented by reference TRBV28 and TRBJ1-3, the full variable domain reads DVKVTQSSRYLVKRTGEKVFLECVQDMDHENMFWYRQDPGLGLRLIYFSYDVKMKEKGDIPEGYSVSREKKERFSLILESASTNQTSMYLCASSYNHGGNTIYFGEGSWLTVV.

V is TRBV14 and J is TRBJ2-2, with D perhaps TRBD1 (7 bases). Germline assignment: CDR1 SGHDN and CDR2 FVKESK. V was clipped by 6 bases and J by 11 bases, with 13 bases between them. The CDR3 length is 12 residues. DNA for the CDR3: TGTGCCAGCAGAAGACAGGGAGGCGAGCTGTTTTTT. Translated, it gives CASRRQGGELFF.

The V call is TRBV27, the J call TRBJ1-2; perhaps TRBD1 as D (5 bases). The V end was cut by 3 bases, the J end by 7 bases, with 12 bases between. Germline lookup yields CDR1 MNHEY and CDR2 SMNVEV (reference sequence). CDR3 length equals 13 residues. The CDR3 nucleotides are TGTGCCAGCAGTTTTCGGGGGAATGGTGGCTACACCTTC. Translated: CASSFRGNGGYTF.

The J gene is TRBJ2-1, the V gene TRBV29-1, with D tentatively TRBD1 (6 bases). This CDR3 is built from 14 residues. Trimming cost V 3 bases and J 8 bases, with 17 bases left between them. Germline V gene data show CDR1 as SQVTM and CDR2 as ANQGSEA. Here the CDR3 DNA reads TGCAGCGTTGAGGGGTGGGGGCGTGTAGATGAGCAGTTCTTC. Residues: CSVEGWGRVDEQFF.

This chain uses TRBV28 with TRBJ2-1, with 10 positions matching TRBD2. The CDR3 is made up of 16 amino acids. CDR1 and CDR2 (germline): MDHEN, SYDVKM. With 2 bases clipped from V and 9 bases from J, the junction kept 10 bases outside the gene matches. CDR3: CASSLGGASGSGEQFF. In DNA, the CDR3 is TGTGCCAGCAGTTTAGGTGGGGCTAGCGGGAGCGGTGAGCAGTTCTTC.

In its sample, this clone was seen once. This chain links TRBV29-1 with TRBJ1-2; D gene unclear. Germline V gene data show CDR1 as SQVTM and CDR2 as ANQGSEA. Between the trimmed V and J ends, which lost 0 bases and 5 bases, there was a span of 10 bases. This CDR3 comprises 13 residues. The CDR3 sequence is CSVEEIPPYGYTF. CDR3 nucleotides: TGCAGCGTTGAAGAAATCCCCCCTTATGGCTACACCTTC.